This T cell receptor beta chain was recorded in a study of T-cell memory formation after mild COVID-19. One entry per CDR3 protein, called by TCRdb with MiXCR from the 5' RACE reads. The table has under 550,000 distinct CDR3 sequences, roughly 20% seen once. V shed 4 bases and J shed 4 bases, with 13 bases lying between them. The CDR3 is 14 residues long. Sequenced sample: PBMCs or a T cell subset sorted from them (not recorded which). The clonotype was recovered from an adult woman who had mild COVID-19 (a few samples of this study predate the infection). Cell type and time point are not known. V and J are TRBV12-3 or TRBV12-4 and TRBJ1-2; the D gene is possibly TRBD1 (5 bases). CDR3 nucleotide sequence: TGTGCCAGCAGTTCGACCGGGACCGCCTATGGCTACACCTTC. It is translated as CASSSTGTAYGYTF.